These T cell receptor beta chains were read from a single sample in a study of T cells after yellow fever vaccination. TCRdb passed the 5' RACE reads through MiXCR, listing each CDR3 protein once. Found here are about 550,000 distinct CDR3 sequences, around 21% of them singletons; the top ten hold more than 13%. Sequences were derived from PBMCs, sampled 15 days after the yellow fever booster vaccination. All receptors derive from a young man who received the YFV17D yellow fever vaccine. Each CDR3 is given with its conserved first and last residue. D genes are given only for firm matches. Clone size, where shown, is once, few, many, or a class for clones that have expanded.

J gene: TRBJ2-3
D gene: NA
clone size: NA
CDR3 length: 11
V gene: TRBV15
CDR3 protein: CATSNTDTQYF
CDR3 DNA: TGTGCCACCAGCAACACAGATACGCAGTATTTT

J gene: TRBJ2-3
D gene: NA
clone size: NA
CDR3 length: 14
V gene: TRBV7-9
CDR3 protein: CASSPGRTTDTQYF
CDR3 DNA: TGTGCCAGCAGTCCCGGCAGGACCACAGATACGCAGTATTTT

J gene: TRBJ2-2
D gene: TRBD2
clone size: NA
CDR3 length: 16
V gene: TRBV5-5
CDR3 protein: CASSLASGGDTGELFF
CDR3 DNA: TGTGCCAGCAGCTTGGCTAGCGGAGGGGACACCGGGGAGCTGTTTTTT

J gene: TRBJ1-1
D gene: NA
clone size: NA
CDR3 length: 13
V gene: TRBV10-2
CDR3 protein: CASSKPGSTEAFF
CDR3 DNA: TGCGCCAGCAGTAAGCCGGGGTCCACTGAAGCTTTCTTT

J gene: TRBJ1-2
D gene: NA
clone size: NA
CDR3 length: 16
V gene: TRBV6-5
CDR3 protein: CASSYSTASSNYGYTF
CDR3 DNA: TGTGCCAGCAGTTACTCGACGGCCAGTTCTAACTATGGCTACACCTTC

J gene: TRBJ2-3
D gene: NA
clone size: NA
CDR3 length: 15
V gene: TRBV7-3
CDR3 protein: CASSPNREFADTQYF
CDR3 DNA: TGTGCCAGCAGCCCAAACAGGGAATTCGCAGATACGCAGTATTTT

J gene: TRBJ1-2
D gene: NA
clone size: NA
CDR3 length: 15
V gene: TRBV7-2
CDR3 protein: CASSLVEYGTGGYTF
CDR3 DNA: TGTGCCAGCAGCTTAGTGGAGTATGGTACCGGTGGCTACACCTTC

J gene: TRBJ1-6
D gene: NA
clone size: few
CDR3 length: 13
V gene: TRBV20-1
CDR3 protein: CSARGHYNSPLHF
CDR3 DNA: TGCAGTGCTCGAGGACATTACAATTCACCCCTCCACTTT

J gene: TRBJ2-5
D gene: TRBD2
clone size: few
CDR3 length: 20
V gene: TRBV20-1
CDR3 protein: CSAIKAGTSGRGFWRETQYF
CDR3 DNA: TGCAGTGCTATCAAGGCCGGGACTAGCGGGAGAGGGTTTTGGAGAGAGACCCAGTACTTC

J gene: TRBJ2-1
D gene: TRBD2
clone size: NA
CDR3 length: 15
V gene: TRBV12-3/TRBV12-4
CDR3 protein: CASSHGTSGSGEQFF
CDR3 DNA: TGTGCCAGCAGTCACGGGACTAGCGGGAGCGGGGAGCAGTTCTTC

J gene: TRBJ2-1
D gene: NA
clone size: NA
CDR3 length: 15
V gene: TRBV15
CDR3 protein: CATSRKSGLRSEQFF
CDR3 DNA: TGTGCCACCAGCAGAAAGTCAGGGCTGAGGAGTGAGCAGTTCTTC

J gene: TRBJ2-7
D gene: NA
clone size: NA
CDR3 length: 14
V gene: TRBV7-9
CDR3 protein: CASSLGGSPYEQYF
CDR3 DNA: TGTGCCAGCAGCTTAGGGGGGAGCCCCTACGAGCAGTACTTC

J gene: TRBJ2-2
D gene: NA
clone size: NA
CDR3 length: 13
V gene: TRBV27
CDR3 protein: CASMTGLYGELFF
CDR3 DNA: TGTGCCAGCATGACAGGATTGTACGGGGAGCTGTTTTTT

J gene: TRBJ2-3
D gene: NA
clone size: few
CDR3 length: 12
V gene: TRBV20-1
CDR3 protein: CSAPASADTQYF
CDR3 DNA: TGCAGTGCTCCCGCTTCGGCAGATACGCAGTATTTT

J gene: TRBJ2-5
D gene: NA
clone size: few
CDR3 length: 15
V gene: TRBV11-2
CDR3 protein: CASRLLRSNQETQYF
CDR3 DNA: TGTGCCAGCCGACTGCTGAGGTCGAACCAAGAGACCCAGTACTTC

J gene: TRBJ1-2
D gene: TRBD1
clone size: NA
CDR3 length: 14
V gene: TRBV20-1
CDR3 protein: CSARLRGRNYGYTF
CDR3 DNA: TGCAGTGCTAGGTTGAGGGGGCGTAACTATGGCTACACCTTC

J gene: TRBJ2-7
D gene: NA
clone size: NA
CDR3 length: 15
V gene: TRBV5-5
CDR3 protein: CASSLAPGTTYEQYF
CDR3 DNA: TGTGCCAGCAGCTTGGCCCCGGGCACTACCTACGAGCAGTACTTC

J gene: TRBJ2-7
D gene: NA
clone size: many
CDR3 length: 12
V gene: TRBV5-6
CDR3 protein: CASSVKGRFQYF
CDR3 DNA: TGTGCCAGCAGCGTCAAAGGACGGTTTCAGTACTTC

J gene: TRBJ2-7
D gene: NA
clone size: NA
CDR3 length: 16
V gene: TRBV6-1
CDR3 protein: CASSKTPTPTHDEQYF
CDR3 DNA: TGTGCCAGCAGTAAGACACCGACACCGACACACGACGAGCAGTACTTC